These T cell receptor beta chains were read from a single sample in a study of CD8+CD57+ T cells in acquired aplastic anemia. TCRdb reprocessed the reads via MiXCR and lists one record per CDR3 protein. The profile shows 300,000 or so distinct CDR3 sequences, about three fifths of them singletons. Sequenced material: sorted CD4+, CD8+, or CD8+CD57+ T cells (not recorded which) from PBMCs. Source of these receptors: a human donor with aplastic anemia. Each CDR3 is given with its conserved first and last residue. Each record gives: clone size, CDR3 length, J gene, V gene, D gene, CDR3 DNA, CDR3 protein. D genes are given only for firm matches. Some rows mark clone size as missing; the rest say once, few, many or name a class of expanded clone.

. 14 TRBJ2-3 TRBV20-1 TRBD2 TGCAGTGCTAGATCGTCTAGCGGGAGTGATACGCAGTATTTT CSARSSSGSDTQYF
once 16 TRBJ2-3 TRBV5-6 . TGTGCCAGCCGATTTGAGAGGCGGTATCGAGGCGATACGCAGTATTTT CASRFERRYRGDTQYF
many 13 TRBJ1-4 TRBV6-1 TRBD1 TGTGCCAGCTCGGGACAGGAAAATGAAAAACTGTTTTTT CASSGQENEKLFF
. 14 TRBJ2-5 TRBV7-7 TRBD2 TGTGCCAGCAGCTTGGGCGGGAGTCTAGAGACCCAGTACTTC CASSLGGSLETQYF
. 15 TRBJ1-5 TRBV19 . TGTGCCAGTAGTACCGGAGGAAGGCCACGGGAGCCCCAGCATTTT CASSTGGRPREPQHF
many 13 TRBJ2-5 TRBV6-2/TRBV6-3 . TGTGCCAGTCGGAAGGGACCACAAGAGACCCAGTACTTC CASRKGPQETQYF
many 13 TRBJ1-4 TRBV6-6 TRBD1 TGTGCCAGCAGGGCAGGGGGCGGTGAAAAACTGTTTTTT CASRAGGGEKLFF
. 13 TRBJ2-7 TRBV10-3 . TGTGCCATCAGTGAGGACTGGCCCTACGAGCAGTACTTC CAISEDWPYEQYF
. 14 TRBJ1-4 TRBV6-1 TRBD1 TGTGCCAGCAGTGCGAGGACAGGGAATGAAAAACTGTTTTTT CASSARTGNEKLFF
. 14 TRBJ1-6 TRBV20-1 . TGCAGTGAGCCGGGGACTGATGTGAATTCACCCCTCCACTTT CSEPGTDVNSPLHF
many 13 TRBJ2-2 TRBV5-1 . TGCGCCAGCAGCATAACAGGGTCCGGGGAGCTGTTTTTT CASSITGSGELFF
. 16 TRBJ1-2 TRBV19 . TGTGCCAGTAGTATTCTCGTTTCGCGGGCTGAACGCGGCTACACCTTC CASSILVSRAERGYTF
. 12 TRBJ2-5 TRBV6-1 . TGTGCCAGCAGTGACAGGTGGCAATACCAGTACTTC CASSDRWQYQYF
many 14 TRBJ2-5 TRBV19 . TGTGCCAGTAGTATTGGGCAGGGAGGAGAGACCCAGTACTTC CASSIGQGGETQYF
. 14 TRBJ1-1 TRBV14 . TGTGCCAGCAGCCAAGTGACAGCGCTAGATGAAGCTTTCTTT CASSQVTALDEAFF
many 15 TRBJ1-1 TRBV12-3/TRBV12-4 . TGTGCCAGCAGTTTAGGTCCCAGCATGAACACTGAAGCTTTCTTT CASSLGPSMNTEAFF
few 11 TRBJ2-1 TRBV19 . TGTGCCACCCGTAGAGGCGGGGAGCAGTTCTTC CATRRGGEQFF
many 14 TRBJ1-6 TRBV19 . TGTGCCAGTAGTATCACAGGGCAAAAGTCACCCCCCCACTTT CASSITGQKSPPHF
. 13 TRBJ2-1 TRBV24-1 . TGTGCCACGGGAGGGCAGGGGGTGGATGAGCAGTTCTTC CATGGQGVDEQFF
. 14 TRBJ1-3 TRBV24-1 . TGTGCCACCAGTGACCCCGCGTCTGGAAACACCATATATTTT CATSDPASGNTIYF
. 15 TRBJ2-1 TRBV7-8 . TGTGCCAGCAGCTTCTTGACAGTCCTCAACAATGAGCAGTTCTTC CASSFLTVLNNEQFF
. 15 TRBJ2-2 TRBV20-1 TRBD1 TGCAGCGCTAAAAGGGACAGGCGAAACACCTGGGAGCTGTTTTTT CSAKRDRRNTWELFF
. 14 TRBJ2-3 TRBV9 . TGTGCCAGCAGCGGGAGGGGGGGGGTAGATACGCAGTATTTT CASSGRGGVDTQYF